This T cell receptor (beta chain) stems from a study of T cells in Graves' hyperthyroidism and ophthalmopathy. Study results and limitations: A model of 13 V-J pairs discriminated ophthalmopathy from stable hyperthyroidism. Blood samples included most of the expanded thyroid clonotypes exceeding 0.001.

Uncontrolled infection, other autoimmune disease, pregnancy or lactation excluded patients. PBMCs were derived from 7.5 to 10 ml fresh peripheral blood. Concerning this clonotype itself: The antigen is unknown.

TCR beta CDR3 regions were amplified from RNA. In the first-round RT-PCR of the TCR CDR3, the HTBI primer set was used. In TCRdb, the multiplex PCR reads were re-called with MiXCR into one record per CDR3 protein. The data contain around 500,000 distinct CDR3 sequences, about 16% of them singletons. CDR3 length: 15 residues. The J segment lost 2 bases and the V segment lost 4 bases, leaving 5 bases of the junction unmatched. Per the germline V gene, CDR1 is DFQATT and CDR2 is SNEGSKA (reference sequence). This sequence was found in a woman aged 25 to 39 with Graves' ophthalmopathy. The sequencing sample was made of blood. V is TRBV20-1 and J is TRBJ2-1; 10 bases agree with TRBD2. As DNA, the CDR3 is TGCAGTGCTACCGGGACTAGCGAGGCCTACAATGAGCAGTTCTTC. Its translation is CSATGTSEAYNEQFF.